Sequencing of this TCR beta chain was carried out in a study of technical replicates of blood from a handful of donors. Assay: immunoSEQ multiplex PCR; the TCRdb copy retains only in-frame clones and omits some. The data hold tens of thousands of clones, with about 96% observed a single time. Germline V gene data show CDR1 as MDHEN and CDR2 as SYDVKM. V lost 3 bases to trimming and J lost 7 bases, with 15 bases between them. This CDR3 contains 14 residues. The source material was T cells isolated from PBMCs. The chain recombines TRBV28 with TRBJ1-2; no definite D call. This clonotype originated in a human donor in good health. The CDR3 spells CASSLVGRLGGYTF. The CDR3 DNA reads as TGTGCCAGCAGTTTGGTCGGCAGGCTGGGTGGCTACACCTTC.